This TCR beta chain was identified in a study of tumor-infiltrating lymphocytes in oesophageal squamous cell carcinoma. This CDR3 contains 15 residues. CDR1 is WSHSY, CDR2 SAAADI, per germline. In TCRdb, the PCR reads were re-called with MiXCR into one record per CDR3 protein. The sample comprises more than 10,000 distinct CDR3 sequences, 50% to 60% of which are singletons, and around a third rests with the top ten. The V gene is TRBV10-2, the J gene TRBJ2-7; 8 positions agree with TRBD2. The J call may be mistaken, given a closer DNA end match to TRBJ2-5. This receptor was identified in a female donor with esophageal squamous cell carcinoma. Sequences were obtained from esophageal tumor tissue. The DNA for the CDR3 is TGCGCCAGCAGTGAGACGGGAGGGCGCCAAGAGACCCAGTACTTC. It encodes CASSETGGRQETQYF.